This entry lists 4 T cell receptor beta chains sequenced from one sample in a study of T cells after yellow fever vaccination. From the 5' RACE reads, TCRdb called clonotypes with MiXCR, one entry per CDR3 protein. The sample records about 320,000 distinct CDR3 sequences, 3.5% to 4.5% being singletons. The sequencing here drew on PBMCs, taken 15 days after the yellow fever booster vaccination. These receptors were collected from a man aged 18 to 30 who received the YFV17D yellow fever vaccine.

This clonotype was found many times. The gene calls are TRBV4-1 and TRBJ1-1; D is undetermined. This CDR3 contains 15 residues. Germline V gene sequence: CDR1 MGHRA, CDR2 YSYEKL. V lost 1 base to trimming and J lost 0 bases, with 9 bases between them. The CDR3 DNA sequence: TGCGCCAGCAGCCAAGCAGTCAGCATGAACACTGAAGCTTTCTTT. As protein: CASSQAVSMNTEAFF.

Concerning this clonotype: A much larger clonotype is one base distant, so this may be a read error. This chain joins TRBV7-3 and TRBJ2-1, with 8 bases identical to TRBD2. The length of the CDR3 is 15 residues. V lost 6 bases to trimming and J lost 5 bases; unmatched junction nucleotides: 9. Germline lookup yields CDR1 SGHTA and CDR2 FQGTGA. The CDR3 here is CASRLGGGRNNEQFF. The CDR3 DNA follows: TGTGCCAGCAGATTGGGCGGGGGGCGAAACAATGAGCAGTTCTTC. Full variable domain (rest looked up from reference TRBV7-3 and TRBJ2-1): GAGVSQTPSNKVTEKGKYVELRCDPISGHTALYWYRQSLGQGPEFLIYFQGTGAADDSGLPNDRFFAVRPEGSVSTLKIQRTERGDSAVYLCASRLGGGRNNEQFFGPGTRLTVL.

CDR3 sequence: CASKSGGSAFF. CDR3 DNA: TGTGCCAGCAAATCAGGGGGGTCAGCTTTCTTT. The rearrangement uses TRBV12-3 or TRBV12-4 and TRBJ1-1; TRBD1 aligns across 7 bases. CDR3 length: 11 residues. V gave up 7 bases and J gave up 10 bases; unmatched junction bases: 6.

At least ten counts were recorded for this clonotype. The chain combines TRBV4-3 with TRBJ2-5; 13 bases fit TRBD2. The V and J ends lost 3 bases and 3 bases, in that order; junction bases with no gene match: 7. Germline-derived CDR1 and CDR2 are LGHNA and YSLEER. The CDR3 is 17 amino acids. The CDR3 spells CASSQNGLAGAEETQYF. The CDR3 bases are TGCGCCAGCAGCCAGAATGGACTAGCGGGGGCGGAAGAGACCCAGTACTTC.